This record looks at one T cell receptor (beta chain) sequence and its context. This record comes from a study of blood T cell repertoires in COVID-19. CDR3 length: 15 amino acids. Germline trimming cut 2 bases from V and 2 bases from J; bases unmatched to any gene: 2. Germline values: CDR1 LNHDA, CDR2 SQIVND (reference sequence). Individuals aged roughly 18 to 95 years were recruited from about two dozen US areas. Cohorts were assigned according to the clinical history that participants reported. Some clones are missing from TCRdb's copy, which holds only in-frame ones; the method was immunoSEQ multiplex PCR. The sample carries approximately 150,000 clones, about 85% recorded once.

The sequence was obtained from a woman aged 40 to 50 who had recovered from COVID-19. The rearrangement joins TRBV19 to TRBJ2-1; 8 nucleotides line up with TRBD2. The specimen was PBMCs or T cells enriched from blood (not recorded which). CDR3 bases: TGTGCCAGTAGTATATCGGGGGGGACCTACAATGAGCAGTTCTTC. Its translation: CASSISGGTYNEQFF.